The 18 T cell receptor beta chains reported below all come from one sample, sequenced in a study of shared clonotypes between healthy human individuals. Some clones are missing from TCRdb's copy, which holds only in-frame ones; the method was immunoSEQ multiplex PCR. This sample has roughly 1 million clones, with 75% found just once. The specimen was memory CD4+ T cells sorted from blood. Noted subset: CD45RA-negative fraction. These receptors were taken from a man aged 18 to 29 in good health.

The rearrangement uses TRBV7-2 and TRBJ1-6, with 7 bases that match TRBD1. The CDR3 is 15 residues long. Losses at the gene ends were 5 bases for V and 5 bases for J; bases not matched to a gene: 6. Germline assignment: CDR1 SGHTA and CDR2 FQGNSA. The CDR3 loop is CASSAQTGHNSPLHF. The CDR3, as DNA: TGTGCCAGCAGCGCCCAGACAGGGCATAATTCACCCCTCCACTTT.

The V and J genes are TRBV15 and TRBJ2-5, with 8 bases matching TRBD1. Germline loops: CDR1 LNHNV, CDR2 YYDKDF (reference sequence). The CDR3 covers 18 residues. The V segment lost 1 base and the J segment 1 base; nucleotides outside the gene matches: 11. The CDR3 nucleotides read TGTGCCACCAGCAGAGGTCCAAGGGCAGGGGGCTTCCAAGAGACCCAGTACTTC. Translating gives CATSRGPRAGGFQETQYF.

This rearrangement joins TRBV19 to TRBJ1-1; TRBD1 might be the D (6 bases). V dropped 6 bases and J dropped 0 bases, with 14 bases sitting between them. CDR3 length equals 15 residues. Germline V gene sequence: CDR1 LNHDA, CDR2 SQIVND (reference sequence). The CDR3 bases are TGTGCCAGTAGCGTAAACAGGGTGGTGAACACTGAAGCTTTCTTT. As protein: CASSVNRVVNTEAFF.

V is TRBV9 and J is TRBJ2-2; 8 bases line up with TRBD1. The CDR3 has 16 amino acids. Trimming took 0 bases from V and 6 from J; bases not matched to a gene: 7. CDR1 and CDR2 from the germline V gene are SGDLS and YYNGEE. The CDR3 protein is CASSVVQGGAAGELFF. DNA for the CDR3: TGTGCCAGCAGCGTAGTACAGGGGGGAGCCGCCGGGGAGCTGTTTTTT.

This chain joins TRBV5-6 and TRBJ2-7, with D possibly TRBD2 on 6 matching bases. CDR1 and CDR2 from the germline V gene are SGHDT and YYEEEE. Deletions cut 4 bases from V and 0 bases from J, with 14 bases between. The CDR3 runs to 15 residues. The CDR3 here is CASSRGTYDSYEQYF. The CDR3, as DNA: TGTGCCAGCAGCCGGGGGACGTATGACTCCTACGAGCAGTACTTC.

There are a few counts of this clone. This chain uses TRBV10-2 with TRBJ1-1; D not certain. CDR1 is WSHSY, CDR2 SAAADI, per germline. The CDR3 spans 12 residues. Trimming pared 1 base from V and 10 bases from J, leaving 10 bases between. The CDR3 coding sequence is TGCGCCAGCAGTGAGTTGGAGGGCAGAGCTTTCTTT. This sequence encodes CASSELEGRAFF.

V and J are TRBV6-6 and TRBJ2-4; 7 bases align to TRBD2. Germline assignment: CDR1 MNHNY and CDR2 SVGAGI (reference sequence). The CDR3 length is 16 residues. Germline trimming cut 7 bases from V and 0 bases from J; bases unmatched to any gene: 9. The CDR3 DNA follows: TGTGCCAGCAACAATATAGCGGGCCTAGCCAAAAACATTCAGTACTTC. Protein product: CASNNIAGLAKNIQYF.

The table lists this clone with a few counts. V and J are TRBV28 and TRBJ2-5; 8 bases agree with TRBD2. The CDR3 is 15 amino acids. V shed 6 bases and J 5 bases; nucleotides not matched to a gene: 11. Germline V gene lookup returns CDR1 MDHEN and CDR2 SYDVKM. The CDR3 is CASSVPGLGSETQYF. The CDR3, as DNA: TGTGCCAGCAGCGTCCCGGGACTAGGGAGTGAGACCCAGTACTTC.

A single count supports this clone. J is TRBJ2-3 and V is TRBV11-2, with 8 bases identical to TRBD2. This CDR3 is 17 amino acids long. CDR1 is SGHAT and CDR2 is FQNNGV in the germline V gene. The J segment lost 2 bases and the V segment lost 1 base, leaving 8 bases of the junction unmatched. The CDR3 bases are TGTGCCAGCAGCTTAGCCCACCCTAGCGGGTACACAGATACGCAGTATTTT. It is translated as CASSLAHPSGYTDTQYF.

This clone was counted a single time. The chain has TRBV11-2 and TRBJ1-2; D unclear. Germline V gives CDR1 SGHAT, CDR2 FQNNGV. Trimming removed 9 bases from V and 1 base from J, with 15 bases in between. The CDR3 contains 14 residues. The DNA for the CDR3 is TGTGCCAGACTAGAAAGGGCGTTTAACTATGGCTACACCTTC. Amino acid sequence: CARLERAFNYGYTF. Full variable domain (missing parts from reference TRBV11-2 and TRBJ1-2): EAGVAQSPRYKIIEKRQSVAFWCNPISGHATLYWYQQILGQGPKLLIQFQNNGVVDDSQLPKDRFSAERLKGVDSTLKIQPAKLEDSAVYLCARLERAFNYGYTFGSGTRLTVV.

The chain employs TRBV5-1 and TRBJ2-1; 15 bases are a match to TRBD2. Looked up from germline, CDR1 is SGHRS and CDR2 is YFSETQ. The CDR3 has 17 residues. V was pared by 1 base and J by 6 bases, with 5 bases of the junction left unmatched. The CDR3 coding sequence is TGCGCCAGCAGCTTGATCGGGGGACTAGCGGGAGGCAATGAGCAGTTCTTC. Its translation is CASSLIGGLAGGNEQFF.

The chain joins TRBV29-1 to TRBJ2-5; 8 positions match TRBD1. The end of the DNA is better explained by TRBJ2-7, so the J call may be wrong. Looked up from germline, CDR1 is SQVTM and CDR2 is ANQGSEA. This CDR3 has 13 amino acids. For the CDR3, the DNA is TGCAGCGTTGAAGGCAGGGGGCTTGGCGAGCAGTACTTC. Encoded protein: CSVEGRGLGEQYF.

This rearrangement joins TRBV6-1 to TRBJ1-2; 12 nucleotides align to TRBD1. Germline V gene lookup returns CDR1 MNHNS and CDR2 SASEGT. This CDR3 spans 15 amino acids. V lost 6 bases, J lost 4 bases, and 6 bases stayed unmatched. The CDR3 region is CASRGDRGRSYGYTF. CDR3 in DNA: TGTGCCAGCAGGGGGGACAGGGGGCGAAGCTATGGCTACACCTTC.

This clone has just a few counts. This chain joins TRBV29-1 and TRBJ1-5, with 7 bases lining up with TRBD1. From germline, CDR1 is SQVTM and CDR2 ANQGSEA. The CDR3 totals 13 residues. J lost 5 bases, V lost 7 bases, and 8 bases had no gene match. This CDR3 reads CSAATGQHQPQHF. In nucleotides, the CDR3 is TGCAGCGCCGCAACGGGACAGCATCAGCCCCAGCATTTT.

The rearrangement uses TRBV2 and TRBJ2-3, with 8 bases identical to TRBD1. This CDR3 has 12 residues. CDR1 and CDR2 (germline): SNHLY, FYNNEI. The ends lost 5 bases at V and 10 bases at J; junction bases unmatched: 5. This chain's CDR3 is CASSRGQGPQYF. The CDR3 DNA is TGTGCCAGCAGTCGAGGACAGGGACCGCAGTATTTT.

The V and J genes are TRBV6-5 and TRBJ2-5; D may match TRBD1 or TRBD2 (5 bases each). Germline lookup yields CDR1 MNHEY and CDR2 SVGAGI. This CDR3 has 14 residues. V lost 6 bases, J lost 6 bases, and 17 bases lay in between. CDR3 in amino acids: CASSRPGTQQTQYF. As DNA, the CDR3 is TGTGCCAGCAGCCGCCCGGGGACGCAGCAGACCCAGTACTTC.

The gene calls are TRBV7-9 and TRBJ2-7; no clear D gene. Germline loops: CDR1 SEHNR, CDR2 FQNEAQ (reference sequence). The germline V and J ends were trimmed by 5 bases and 3 bases, with 11 bases remaining between them. The CDR3 is 13 amino acids. CDR3 sequence (DNA): TGTGCCAGCAGCCTGGCGGAGTTCTACGAGCAGTACTTC. Residues: CASSLAEFYEQYF.

J is TRBJ2-5 and V is TRBV30; D gene ambiguous. V shed 2 bases and J shed 5 bases, with 9 bases lying between them. The CDR3 loop spans 12 amino acids. Germline V gene lookup returns CDR1 GTSNPN and CDR2 SVGIG (reference sequence). CDR3 coding DNA: TGTGCCTGGAGTTTAAATATTGAGACCCAGTACTTC. Its protein product is CAWSLNIETQYF.